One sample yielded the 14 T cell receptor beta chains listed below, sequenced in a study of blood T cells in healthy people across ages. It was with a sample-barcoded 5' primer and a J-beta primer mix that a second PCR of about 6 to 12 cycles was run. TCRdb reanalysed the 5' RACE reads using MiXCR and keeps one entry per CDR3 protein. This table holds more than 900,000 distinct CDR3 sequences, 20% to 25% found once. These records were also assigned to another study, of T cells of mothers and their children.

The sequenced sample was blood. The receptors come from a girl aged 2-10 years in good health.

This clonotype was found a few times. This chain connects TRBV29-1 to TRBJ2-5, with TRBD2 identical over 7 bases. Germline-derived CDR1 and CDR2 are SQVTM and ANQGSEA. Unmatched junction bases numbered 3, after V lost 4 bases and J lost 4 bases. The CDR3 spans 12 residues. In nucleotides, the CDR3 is TGCAGCGTTGGCGGGAGTGGAGAGACCCAGTACTTC. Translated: CSVGGSGETQYF.

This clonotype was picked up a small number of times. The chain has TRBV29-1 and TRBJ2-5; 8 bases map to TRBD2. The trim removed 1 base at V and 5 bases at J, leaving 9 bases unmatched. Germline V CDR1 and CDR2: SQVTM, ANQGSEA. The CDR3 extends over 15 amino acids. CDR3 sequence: CSVEGGGLASETQYF. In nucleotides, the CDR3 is TGCAGCGTTGAAGGGGGAGGACTAGCCAGCGAGACCCAGTACTTC. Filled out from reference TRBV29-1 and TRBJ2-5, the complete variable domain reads SAVISQKPSRDICQRGTSLTIQCQVDSQVTMMFWYRQQPGQSLTLIATANQGSEATYESGFVIDKFPISRPNLTFSTLTVSNMSPEDSSIYLCSVEGGGLASETQYFGPGTRLLVL.

CDR3 region: CASGSRLRANNEQFF. In DNA, the CDR3 is TGTGCCAGCGGATCCCGCCTACGCGCAAACAATGAGCAGTTCTTC. The J gene is TRBJ2-1, the V gene TRBV7-2; D not certain. Germline assignment: CDR1 SGHTA and CDR2 FQGNSA. The V and J ends lost 8 bases and 5 bases respectively, with 19 bases between them. This CDR3 contains 15 residues.

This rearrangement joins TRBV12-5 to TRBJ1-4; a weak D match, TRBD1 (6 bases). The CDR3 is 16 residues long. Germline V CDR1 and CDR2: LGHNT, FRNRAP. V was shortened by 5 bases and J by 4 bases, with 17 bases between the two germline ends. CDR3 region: CASGEASGVHNEKLFF. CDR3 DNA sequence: TGTGCTAGTGGTGAAGCATCAGGGGTTCATAATGAAAAACTGTTTTTT.

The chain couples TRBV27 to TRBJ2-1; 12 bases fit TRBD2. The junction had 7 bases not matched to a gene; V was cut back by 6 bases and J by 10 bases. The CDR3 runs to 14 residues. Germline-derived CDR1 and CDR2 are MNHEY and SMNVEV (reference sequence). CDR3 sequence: CASRRLAGVREQFF. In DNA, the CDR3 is TGTGCCAGCAGGAGACTAGCGGGAGTCCGAGAGCAGTTCTTC.

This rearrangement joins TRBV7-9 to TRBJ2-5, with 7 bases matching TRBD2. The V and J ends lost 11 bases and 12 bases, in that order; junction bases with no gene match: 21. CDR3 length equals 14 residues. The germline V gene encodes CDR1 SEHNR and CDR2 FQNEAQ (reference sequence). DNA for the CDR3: TGTGCCGTTTCCAGCGGGGACGGATTAACGAGTGAGTACTTC. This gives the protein CAVSSGDGLTSEYF. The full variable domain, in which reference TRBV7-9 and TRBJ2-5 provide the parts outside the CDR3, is DTGVSQNPRHKITKRGQNVTFRCDPISEHNRLYWYRQTLGQGPEFLTYFQNEAQLEKSRLLSDRFSAERPKGSFSTLEIQRTEQGDSAMYLCAVSSGDGLTSEYFGPGTRLLVL.

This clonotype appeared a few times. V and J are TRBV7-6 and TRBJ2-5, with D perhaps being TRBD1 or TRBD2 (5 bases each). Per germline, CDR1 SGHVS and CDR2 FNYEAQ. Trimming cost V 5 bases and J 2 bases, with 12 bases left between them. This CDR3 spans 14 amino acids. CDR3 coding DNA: TGTGCCAGCAGCCGGTACGGGGCGCAAGAGACCCAGTACTTC. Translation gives CASSRYGAQETQYF.

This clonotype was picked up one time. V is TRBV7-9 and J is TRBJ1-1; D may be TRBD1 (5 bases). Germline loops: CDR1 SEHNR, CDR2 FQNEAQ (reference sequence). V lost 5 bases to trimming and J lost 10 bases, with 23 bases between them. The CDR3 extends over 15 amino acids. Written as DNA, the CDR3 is TGTGCCAGCAGCCAGTCGTATGTAAGGGGCGCAGGAGCTTTCTTT. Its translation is CASSQSYVRGAGAFF.

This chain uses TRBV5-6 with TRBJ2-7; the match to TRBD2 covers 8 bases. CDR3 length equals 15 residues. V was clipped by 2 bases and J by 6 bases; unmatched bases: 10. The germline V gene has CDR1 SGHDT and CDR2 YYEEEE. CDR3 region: CASSFFYGREGEQYF. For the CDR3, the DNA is TGTGCCAGCAGCTTTTTTTACGGGAGGGAAGGCGAGCAGTACTTC.

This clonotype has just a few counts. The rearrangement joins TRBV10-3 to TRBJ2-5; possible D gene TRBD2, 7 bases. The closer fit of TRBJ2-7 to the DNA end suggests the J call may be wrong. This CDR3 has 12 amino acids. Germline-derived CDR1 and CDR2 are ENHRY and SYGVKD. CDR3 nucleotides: TGTGCCACTAAAAGGGGGGGGGCCGAGCAGTACTTC. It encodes CATKRGGAEQYF.

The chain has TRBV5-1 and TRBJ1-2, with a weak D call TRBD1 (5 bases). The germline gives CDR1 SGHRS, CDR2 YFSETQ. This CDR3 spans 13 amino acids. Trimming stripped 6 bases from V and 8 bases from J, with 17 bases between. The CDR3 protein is CASNLAGLGGYTF. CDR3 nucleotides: TGCGCCAGCAACCTGGCAGGGCTCGGCGGCTACACCTTC.

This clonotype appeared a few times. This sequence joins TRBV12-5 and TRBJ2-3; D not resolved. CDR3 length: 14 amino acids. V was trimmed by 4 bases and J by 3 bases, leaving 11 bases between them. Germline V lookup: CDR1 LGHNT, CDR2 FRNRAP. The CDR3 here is CASGSPLETDTQYF. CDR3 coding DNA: TGTGCTAGTGGTTCCCCTTTGGAGACAGATACGCAGTATTTT.

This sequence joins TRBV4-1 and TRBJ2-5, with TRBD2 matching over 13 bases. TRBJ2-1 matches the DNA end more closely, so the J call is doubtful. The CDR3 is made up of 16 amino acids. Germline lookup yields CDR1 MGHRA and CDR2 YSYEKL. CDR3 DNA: TGCGCCAGCAGGGAAAGGACTAGCGGGAGATACAATGAGCAGTTCTTC. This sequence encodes CASRERTSGRYNEQFF.

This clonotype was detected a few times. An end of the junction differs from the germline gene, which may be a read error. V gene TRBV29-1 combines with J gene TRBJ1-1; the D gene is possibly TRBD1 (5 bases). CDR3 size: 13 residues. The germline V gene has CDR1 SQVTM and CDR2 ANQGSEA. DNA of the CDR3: TGCAGTGTTGAAAGAGTAAGGGGCGCTGAAGCTTTCTTT. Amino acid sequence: CSVERVRGAEAFF.